This entry lists 20 T cell receptor beta chains sequenced from one sample in a study of molecular identifiers for immune sequencing clone quantification. MiXCR, applied by TCRdb to the PCR reads, yields one record per CDR3 protein. The sample has approximately 680,000 distinct CDR3 sequences; 25% are singletons. What was sequenced was naive CD8+ T cells from blood, with Jurkat cell RNA spiked in. The subset here: FACS-sorted CD8+CD4-CCR7+CD45RA+ naive T cells. Every receptor here comes from a human donor in good health. Some libraries in this study had Jurkat cell RNA spiked in.

Turning to this clonotype: A much larger clone differs from this one at a single base, so this may be a read error. CDR3 loop: CASSPTTSGYQEIQYF. The CDR3 nucleotides are TGTGCCAGCAGTCCTACGACTAGCGGTTACCAAGAGATCCAGTACTTC. The chain joins TRBV28 to TRBJ2-5; 9 bases are shared with TRBD2. Germline V CDR1 and CDR2: MDHEN, SYDVKM. CDR3 size: 16 residues.

This chain connects TRBV12-3 or TRBV12-4 to TRBJ2-7; TRBD2 is a possible D gene (5 bases). The CDR3 contains 14 residues. Between the trimmed V and J ends, which lost 6 bases and 2 bases, there was a span of 14 bases. The CDR3 sequence: CASSNTREAYEQYF. For the CDR3, the DNA is TGTGCCAGCAGCAACACACGGGAAGCCTACGAGCAGTACTTC.

This clonotype has a count of ten or more. V is TRBV10-3 and J is TRBJ2-3; D could derive from TRBD1 or TRBD2 (5 bases each). V dropped 3 bases and J dropped 2 bases, with 12 bases sitting between them. The CDR3 covers 15 residues. Per the germline V gene, CDR1 is ENHRY and CDR2 is SYGVKD. CDR3 sequence (DNA): TGTGCCATCAGTGAAGGACCTGGGACCACAGATACGCAGTATTTT. It codes for CAISEGPGTTDTQYF.

In its sample, this clonotype was seen many times. The V call is TRBV27, the J call TRBJ2-7; 7 positions agree with TRBD1. The CDR3 length is 14 residues. The J segment lost 0 bases and the V segment lost 2 bases, leaving 1 base of the junction unmatched. Germline-derived CDR1 and CDR2 are MNHEY and SMNVEV (reference sequence). The CDR3 loop reads CASSLRGPSYEQYF. In DNA, the CDR3 is TGTGCCAGCAGTTTAAGGGGGCCCTCCTACGAGCAGTACTTC.

This clonotype was observed many times. The chain uses TRBV3-1 and TRBJ2-7; 9 positions agree with TRBD1. The germline gives CDR1 LGHDT, CDR2 YNNKEL (reference sequence). V lost 3 bases to trimming and J lost 2 bases; unmatched junction nucleotides: 5. The CDR3 loop spans 15 amino acids. CDR3 nucleotides: TGTGCCAGCAGCCAGGACAGGGGCCCTACCTACGAGCAGTACTTC. Encoded protein: CASSQDRGPTYEQYF.

This clonotype was detected ten times or more. This chain joins TRBV6-5 and TRBJ1-3, with D possibly being TRBD1 (6 bases). Germline loops: CDR1 MNHEY, CDR2 SVGAGI. This CDR3 contains 14 residues. The V end lost 2 bases, the J end lost 3 bases, and 8 bases lay between the germline ends. The CDR3 coding sequence is TGTGCCAGCAGTTACGGGACATTTGGAAACACCATATATTTT. Protein product: CASSYGTFGNTIYF.

This chain uses TRBV4-3 with TRBJ2-2; 8 bases line up with TRBD1. The germline CDR1 and CDR2 sequences are LGHNA and YSLEER. This CDR3 comprises 18 residues. After removal of 1 base from V and 0 bases from J, the junction contained 7 bases not matched to a gene. The DNA of the CDR3 is TGCGCCAGCAGCCAAGGAAGGGGGACAGGACCGAACACCGGGGAGCTGTTTTTT. It translates to CASSQGRGTGPNTGELFF.

The chain recombines TRBV28 with TRBJ2-7, with D tentatively TRBD1 (6 bases). This CDR3 contains 15 residues. Germline V gives CDR1 MDHEN, CDR2 SYDVKM. The V end was cut by 5 bases, the J end by 0 bases, with 14 bases between. The CDR3 nucleotides are TGTGCCAGCAGTCCCGAGGGGACACACTCCTACGAGCAGTACTTC. Its protein is CASSPEGTHSYEQYF.

The chain links TRBV4-3 to TRBJ2-7, with D possibly being TRBD2 (7 bases). Trimming removed 4 bases at V and 4 bases at J, with 17 bases between. The V gene's germline CDR1 is LGHNA and CDR2 YSLEER. The CDR3 is made up of 15 amino acids. CDR3 residues: CASSREGGVIYEQYF. Written as DNA, the CDR3 is TGCGCCAGCAGCCGTGAGGGGGGGGTTATTTACGAGCAGTACTTC.

About this clonotype: This may be a read error: a much more frequent sequence differs by one nucleotide. The genes are TRBV7-6 and TRBJ1-1; 8 bases agree with TRBD1. Looked up from germline, CDR1 is SGHVS and CDR2 is FNYEAQ. This CDR3 spans 17 amino acids. For the CDR3, the DNA is TGTGCCAGCAGCTTAGAGGTGCGTGGACAGGGAAACACTGGAGCTTTCTTT. The encoded protein is CASSLEVRGQGNTGAFF.

With respect to this clonotype: A read error may be the cause here, since a much bigger clone is one base away. This chain uses TRBV20-1 with TRBJ2-3; 9 nucleotides match TRBD2. The CDR3 loop spans 14 amino acids. V gave up 7 bases and J gave up 5 bases; unmatched junction bases: 10. CDR1 DFQATT and CDR2 SNEGSKA come from the germline V gene (reference sequence). The CDR3 loop is CSVRTSAPVDTQYF. CDR3 nucleotide sequence: TGCAGTGTTAGGACTAGCGCCCCGGTAGATACGCAGTATTTT.

This clonotype was counted at least ten times. V is TRBV6-5 and J is TRBJ2-7; D is ambiguous. The CDR3 contains 15 residues. CDR1 MNHEY and CDR2 SVGAGI come from the germline V gene. With 2 bases removed from V and 0 bases from J, the gap between germline ends came to 11 bases. CDR3 sequence (DNA): TGTGCCAGCAGTTACACGGAAGGTCACTCCTACGAGCAGTACTTC. Amino acid sequence: CASSYTEGHSYEQYF.

The CDR3 sequence is CASRTNSTPTDTQYF. CDR3 bases: TGTGCCAGCAGGACTAACTCGACACCCACAGATACGCAGTATTTT. This sequence joins TRBV12-3 or TRBV12-4 and TRBJ2-3; D may be TRBD2 (5 bases). The germline V and J ends were trimmed by 6 bases and 2 bases, with 15 bases remaining between them. The CDR3 covers 15 residues.

The chain's CDR3 is CSARNGRWTMADQETQYF. CDR3 nucleotides: TGCAGTGCTAGAAATGGACGGTGGACGATGGCGGACCAAGAGACCCAGTACTTC. The chain carries TRBV20-1 and TRBJ2-5; D unresolved. The CDR3 extends over 18 amino acids. Trimming removed 2 bases at V and 0 bases at J, with 22 bases between. Germline V gene sequence: CDR1 DFQATT, CDR2 SNEGSKA (reference sequence).

As for this clonotype: A much larger clone is a single base away; this may be a read error. The rearrangement uses TRBV7-2 and TRBJ2-1; D may be TRBD2 (6 bases). CDR1 is SGHTA and CDR2 is FQGNSA in the germline V gene. CDR3 length: 16 amino acids. CDR3 amino acids: CASSLDWGLSYNERFF. The CDR3 DNA is TGTGCCAGCAGCTTGGATTGGGGACTGTCCTACAATGAGCGGTTCTTC.

CDR3 sequence reads: CAWNDQPDTGELFF. The CDR3 DNA reads TGTGCCTGGAACGATCAACCGGACACCGGGGAGCTGTTTTTT. The rearrangement uses TRBV30 and TRBJ2-2; D is unclear. Per germline, CDR1 GTSNPN and CDR2 SVGIG (reference sequence). V lost 4 bases, J lost 3 bases, and 12 bases lay in between. The CDR3 totals 14 residues.

In regard to this clonotype: Since a far larger clone is one base different, this is likely a read error. The chain uses TRBV9 and TRBJ2-3; D is undetermined. The CDR3 spans 14 residues. Between the trimmed V and J ends, which lost 4 bases and 2 bases, there was a span of 11 bases. From germline, CDR1 is SGDLS and CDR2 YYNGEE. CDR3 coding DNA: TGTGCCAGCAGCCCTGACATAAACACAGATACGCAGTATTTT. Its translation: CASSPDINTDTQYF.

This chain connects TRBV15 to TRBJ2-1; D tentatively reads TRBD1 or TRBD2 (5 bases each). V was pared by 7 bases and J by 6 bases, with 16 bases between. Germline lookup yields CDR1 LNHNV and CDR2 YYDKDF (reference sequence). The CDR3 totals 14 residues. The DNA for the CDR3 is TGTGCCACCACCCAGACCGGGACGGGCAATGAGCAGTTCTTC. Amino acids: CATTQTGTGNEQFF.

This clonotype came up many times. The chain carries TRBV5-1 and TRBJ2-3; D is unresolved. The CDR3 totals 17 residues. The V end lost 0 bases, the J end lost 1 base, and 15 bases lay between the germline ends. The germline gives CDR1 SGHRS, CDR2 YFSETQ. The CDR3 nucleotides are TGCGCCAGCAGCTTGGTCCCCACAGTAATTGGCACAGATACGCAGTATTTT. Protein sequence: CASSLVPTVIGTDTQYF. The full variable domain, rest sourced from reference TRBV5-1 and TRBJ2-3, is KAGVTQTPRYLIKTRGQQVTLSCSPISGHRSVSWYQQTPGQGLQFLFEYFSETQRNKGNFPGRFSGRQFSNSRSEMNVSTLELGDSALYLCASSLVPTVIGTDTQYFGPGTRLTVL.

The V call is TRBV30, the J call TRBJ1-3; the match to TRBD1 covers 7 bases. The CDR3 has 17 amino acids. Unmatched junction bases numbered 16, after V lost 4 bases and J lost 4 bases. Per the germline V gene, CDR1 is GTSNPN and CDR2 is SVGIG (reference sequence). CDR3 DNA sequence: TGTGCCTGGATGGCTTTCTCCGGGACAGTAAGGGGAAACACCATATATTTT. It codes for CAWMAFSGTVRGNTIYF.